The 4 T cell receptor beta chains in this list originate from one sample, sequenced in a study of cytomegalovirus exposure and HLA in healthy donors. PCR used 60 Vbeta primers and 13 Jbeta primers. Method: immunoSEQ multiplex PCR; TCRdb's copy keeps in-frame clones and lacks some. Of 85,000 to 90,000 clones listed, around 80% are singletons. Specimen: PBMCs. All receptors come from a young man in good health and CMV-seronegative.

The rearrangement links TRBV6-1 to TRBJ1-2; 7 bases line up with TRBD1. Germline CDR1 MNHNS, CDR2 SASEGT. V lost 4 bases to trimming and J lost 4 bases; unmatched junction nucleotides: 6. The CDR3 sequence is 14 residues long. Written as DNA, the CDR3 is TGTGCCAGCAGTGCCGTGACAGGGCGCTATGGCTACACCTTC. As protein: CASSAVTGRYGYTF.

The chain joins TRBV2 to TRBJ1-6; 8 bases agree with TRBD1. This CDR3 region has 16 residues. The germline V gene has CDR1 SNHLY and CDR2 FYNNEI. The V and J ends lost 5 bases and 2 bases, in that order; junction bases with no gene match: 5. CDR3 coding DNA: TGTGCCAGCAGTCCACAGACAGGGGCCTATAATTCACCCCTCCACTTT. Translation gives CASSPQTGAYNSPLHF.

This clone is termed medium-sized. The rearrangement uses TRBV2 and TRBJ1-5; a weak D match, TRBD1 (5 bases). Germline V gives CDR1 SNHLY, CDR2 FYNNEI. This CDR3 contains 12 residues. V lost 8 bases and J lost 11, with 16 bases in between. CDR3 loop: CASAGQGSTQHF. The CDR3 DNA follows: TGTGCCAGCGCAGGCCAGGGCAGCACCCAGCATTTT.

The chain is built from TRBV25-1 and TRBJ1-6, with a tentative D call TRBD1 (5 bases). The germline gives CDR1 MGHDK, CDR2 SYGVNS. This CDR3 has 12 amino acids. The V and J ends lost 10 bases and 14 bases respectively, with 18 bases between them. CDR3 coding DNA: TGTGCCACCCGGGACTCCAGTTTGGCCCTCCACTTT. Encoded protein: CATRDSSLALHF. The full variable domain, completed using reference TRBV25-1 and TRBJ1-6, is EADIYQTPRYLVIGTGKKITLECSQTMGHDKMYWYQQDPGMELHLIHYSYGVNSTEKGDLSSESTVSRIRTEHFPLTLESARPSHTSQYLCATRDSSLALHFGNGTRLTVT.